This T cell receptor (beta chain) was sequenced during a study of cytomegalovirus exposure and HLA in healthy donors (dated by TCRdb to about 2017). Concerning the study at large: According to an earlier analysis of several hundred of the donors, some 180 million T cells yielded over 90 million unique TCR beta sequences and 276 Gb of sequence data. Four or five DR-DQ haplotypes were treated as single units for association and clustering because of strong linkage in the cohort. Rather than drawing on any new phenotypic data, the later analysis identified candidate immune exposures from TCR beta sequences and the way those sequences occurred across donors. Among roughly 370 genotyped donors of the cohort, an average of roughly 240,000 unique TCR beta nucleotide sequences were sequenced per donor, 15% to 20% of them non-productive. In an earlier analysis of 587 of the donors, high-throughput TCR beta sequencing was used to judge whether each TCR beta V gene segment behaved as functional or pseudogenic. Typing coverage differed by locus: A, B, C, DRB1 and DQB1 were typed in about 629-640 donors, DQA1 in about 550, DPA1 in around 600, and DPB1 in 472. Both class I and class II loci were covered by HLA typing, at four-digit resolution. To predict cytomegalovirus infection status, the study brought together high-throughput TCR immunosequencing, statistical association of individual TCRs with disease status, and machine learning. Along with the roughly 670-subject first cohort, a separate validation cohort of roughly 110 different subjects was used. In a later genetic analysis, genome-wide SNP genotypes for about 55% of the roughly 700 donors were used, and that subset was treated as a discovery cohort. Around 320 gigabases of sequencing data and tens of millions of unique TCR sequences were included in an early release covering about 600 HLA-typed donors. In a later analysis, previously published TCR beta repertoires from some 640 donors were re-analyzed and high-resolution HLA genotyping was added so that TCR occurrence patterns could be studied. Donor age, sex, ethnicity and CMV serostatus were compiled together with the repertoire data. All discovery cohort repertoires had been generated on a single sequencing platform. The study aimed to test whether cataloging public T cell receptors could reveal signatures of past pathogen exposure. Using immunosequencing, the study profiled T cell repertoires from 500 to 800 subjects and related those repertoires to cytomegalovirus serostatus. Of the approximately 400 genotyped donors, approximately 83% fell in the genetic ancestry cluster associated with self-reported Caucasian donors.

The cohort comprised around 690 healthy bone marrow donors. At the time of sampling, every cohort member was nominally healthy, though immune exposures that went unrecorded were likely present. The donor tested CMV seronegative, placing the donor among the 350 or so seronegative members of the cohort. A peripheral blood sample was provided by each donor, and peripheral blood mononuclear cells were used for TCR beta sequencing. The Qiagen DNeasy Blood Extraction Kit was used to extract genomic DNA from the blood cell samples. Library generation was performed with the immunoSEQ multiplex PCR assay. For the multiplex PCR, a mixture combining 60 forward primers for TCR Vbeta segments and 13 reverse primers for TCR Jbeta segments was used. A multiplex PCR assay on genomic DNA amplified the CDR3 region of rearranged TCR beta genes. The amplified TCR beta libraries were sequenced on the Illumina HiSeq System as 87-base-pair reads. The paper's processing steps were these. A later analysis counted some 80 million unique TCR beta chains across the approximately 700 repertoires, and around 9.9 million of these chains were shared by at least two donors. Raw reads were error-corrected and collapsed into unique sequences by a nearest-neighbor algorithm in which closely related sequences were merged to remove PCR and sequencing errors. To assign V, D and J gene segments, CDR3 sequences were aligned to IMGT reference sequences. For a sequence to be retained, a match of at least six nucleotides was required to both a V gene segment and a J gene segment. A rearrangement was called productive if the CDR3 had no stop codons and remained in frame with V and J, and every other rearrangement was called non-productive. Following IMGT convention, CDR3 was defined as the stretch from the second conserved V-encoded cysteine up to the conserved J-encoded phenylalanine. Sequences without an unambiguous match to a single V gene segment were excluded from the earlier analysis of about 600 of the donors. An earlier analysis of 550 to 650 of the donors classified V segments as functional when productive rearrangements were above 56.7% and as segregating when the standard deviation between donors was above 5%. A statistical classification framework was developed to diagnose cytomegalovirus status using the catalog of TCR beta chain sequences. In a later analysis, TCR nucleotide sequences were compared against IMGT/GENE-DB human TR gene sequences so that V and J genes could be assigned. The TCRdist pipeline was used in a later analysis to assign CDR3 sequences and most-parsimonious VDJ recombination scenarios. In a later analysis, every TCR beta chain was defined by the combination of its CDR3 amino acid sequence and its V-gene family, and reads without a unique V-gene family were dropped. In a later analysis, around 600 highly shared, low-generation-probability nucleotide sequences were removed to address suspected cross-contamination and a sequencing artifact. In a later analysis, a clonal expansion index for each public chain was calculated from normalized within-repertoire ranks of inferred template counts. Generation probabilities in a later analysis came from a VDJ recombination model fitted to out-of-frame rearrangements, and those results were checked against IGoR. In a later analysis, hypergeometric tests were used to score TCR-TCR, TCR-HLA and TCR-CMV co-occurrence, with a repertoire-size bias correction applied to TCR pairs. A later analysis estimated false discovery rates by permuting HLA or CMV assignments 20 times. A later analysis grouped co-occurring TCRs with DBSCAN, adding TCRdist sequence similarity when clustering within HLA-allele-positive subsets. Co-occurrence clustering excluded repertoires with fewer than 30,000 or more than 120,000 public chains, plus five with anomalous nucleotide sharing. Sourced from immuneACCESS, this table was stored by TCRdb with only in-frame sequences that have V and J called. A share of the clones is absent; for the studies checked, an unresolved V gene accounts for under half, and the remainder has no known explanation. D and trimming come from the DNA, and the V and J calls and clone size come from that table. This sample gives 95,000 to 150,000 clones in total; 75% to 85% of them show up just once. The top ten clones comprise less than 2% of the sample.

A note on this clone: It lacks a known antigen. Base qualities are not recorded, but no much larger clone differs from it by a single base.

The CDR3 measures 15 amino acids from cysteine to phenylalanine. Just CDR3 DNA is preserved here, 45 bases in frame from base 1. Trimming at the junction amounts to 0 bases on V and 5 bases on J, and the germline ends lie 12 bases apart. CDR1 is given as SGHDT and CDR2 as YYEEEE, both from the germline V gene. Study-wide findings and limitations: Presence/absence analyses assumed roughly uniform sequencing depth across donors, an assumption that may not hold. The classifier was reported to diagnose cytomegalovirus status with high specificity and sensitivity in both the original cohort and the validation cohort. A later analysis reported that several top co-occurrence clusters appeared linked to parvovirus B19, influenza, CMV and Epstein-Barr virus. In a later analysis, the rate of TCR association differed among HLA loci, with DRB1 alleles having the most associated TCRs and HLA-C alleles having the fewest. In an earlier analysis of fewer than 700 of the donors, most TCR beta V segments appeared in productive rearrangements about 87% or about 30% of the time, broadly matching IMGT annotations. Compared with equally common non-associated chains, HLA-associated TCR beta chains in a later analysis were more clonally expanded and had lower generation probabilities. HLA typing was unavailable for some donors at each locus, so association tests used only the typed subset. The earlier analysis of 587 of the donors excluded seventeen rarely observed V segments, including chromosome 9 orphons, because counts were too low. A later genetic analysis reported fewer N-insertions in productive TCRs among donors in an Asian-associated ancestry cluster than the roughly 670-donor mean. Only TCR beta chains were sequenced in this cohort, and the absence of alpha or paired-chain data limited detectable features. In vitro tests confirmed that a few of the cytomegalovirus-associated TCR beta chains recognize cytomegalovirus antigens. Linkage disequilibrium might explain the correlated functional status among segregating V segments, but an unknown experimental factor could not be excluded. Some IMGT-functional V segments, including TRBV6-2 and TRBV6-3, could not be told apart with the 87-base-pair reads, so those segments were excluded. According to the authors, the approach could potentially be generalized to other disease states and immunological phenotypes. Specific HLA alleles were associated with more than 15,000 TCR beta sequences at a false discovery rate of 0.05 in a later analysis. While some public TCRs were present in many individuals, most TCR sequences turned up only very rarely across donors. For the cohort, immune exposure information was limited to CMV serostatus. According to a later analysis, most CMV-associated TCR beta chains appeared to be HLA-restricted, and the HLA associations seemed to be driven largely by CMV exposure. The sequencing pipeline was judged likely to have produced a cluster of highly shared sequence variants as a technical artifact. A further reported finding was that TCR beta sequences accurately predicted the HLA-A and HLA-B alleles for most subjects in the first cohort. Assigning TCR associations to individual alleles was difficult when HLA alleles, especially DR and DQ, strongly co-occurred. In the study, around 160 TCR beta chains were listed as associated with cytomegalovirus. An association between a missense DCLRE1C variant and V-gene and J-gene trimming of TCR beta chains was found in a later genetic analysis and replicated in an independent cohort.

This clonotype was obtained from a man aged 50 to 59 in good health and CMV-seronegative. Sequencing input: PBMCs. The chain joins TRBV5-6 to TRBJ1-5, with the D gene call left open. CDR3 sequence: CASSLGGGSHQPQHF. The bases are TGTGCCAGCAGCTTGGGAGGCGGGTCGCATCAGCCCCAGCATTTT.